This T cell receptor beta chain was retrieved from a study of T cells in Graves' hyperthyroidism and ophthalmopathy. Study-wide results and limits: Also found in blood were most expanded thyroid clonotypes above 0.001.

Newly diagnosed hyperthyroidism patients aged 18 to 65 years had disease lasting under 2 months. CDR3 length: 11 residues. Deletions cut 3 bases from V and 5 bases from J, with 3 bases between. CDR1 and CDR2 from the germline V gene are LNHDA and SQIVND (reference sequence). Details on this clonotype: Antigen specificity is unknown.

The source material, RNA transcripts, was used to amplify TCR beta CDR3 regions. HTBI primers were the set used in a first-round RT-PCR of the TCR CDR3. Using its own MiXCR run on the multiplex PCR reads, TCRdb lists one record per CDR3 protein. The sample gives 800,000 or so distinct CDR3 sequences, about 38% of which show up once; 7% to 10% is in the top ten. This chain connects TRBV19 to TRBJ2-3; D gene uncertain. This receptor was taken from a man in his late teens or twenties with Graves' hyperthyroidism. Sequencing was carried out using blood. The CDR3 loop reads CASSIRDTQYF. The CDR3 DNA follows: TGTGCCAGTAGTATCCGAGATACGCAGTATTTT.